Listed below are T cell receptor beta chains from one sample, sequenced in a study of control samples from healthy donors and cancer patients. Clones were read by immunoSEQ multiplex PCR, and TCRdb kept only the in-frame ones, dropping some. This table holds 140,000 or so clones, roughly 90% found once. Material for sequencing was blood. The source of these receptors is a man younger than 40 in good health. Each CDR3 is given with its conserved first and last residue. A D gene is named only where the DNA matches it firmly. Size tells how often a clone was seen (once, few, many) or the class of an expanded clone, and some rows leave it out.

v_call: TRBV4-1; d_call: TRBD1; clone_size: NA; j_call: TRBJ2-3; cdr3_nt: TGCGCCAGCAGCCCAACAGGGGTGGCAGATACGCAGTATTTT; cdr3_aa: CASSPTGVADTQYF
v_call: TRBV4-3; d_call: TRBD2; clone_size: NA; j_call: TRBJ2-3; cdr3_nt: TGCGCCAGCAGCCAAGATGGGCTAGCGGGGGCGACAGATACGCAGTATTTT; cdr3_aa: CASSQDGLAGATDTQYF
v_call: TRBV27; d_call: NA; clone_size: NA; j_call: TRBJ2-7; cdr3_nt: TGTGCCAGCAGAACTAGGCGGGAAGTCGTTTACGAGCAGTACTTC; cdr3_aa: CASRTRREVVYEQYF
v_call: TRBV18; d_call: NA; clone_size: NA; j_call: TRBJ1-4; cdr3_nt: TGTGCCAGCTCACCTTCCTTCAGAGCCGCTACAACTAATGAAAAACTGTTTTTT; cdr3_aa: CASSPSFRAATTNEKLFF
v_call: TRBV6-2/TRBV6-3; d_call: NA; clone_size: NA; j_call: TRBJ2-3; cdr3_nt: TGTGCCAGCAGTTATCCCGAACATACGGTCGGGCCTAGCACAGATACGCAGTATTTT; cdr3_aa: CASSYPEHTVGPSTDTQYF
v_call: TRBV19; d_call: NA; clone_size: NA; j_call: TRBJ1-2; cdr3_nt: TGTGCCAGTAGTATTAAGAGCGGGGGCTACACCTTC; cdr3_aa: CASSIKSGGYTF
v_call: TRBV7-9; d_call: TRBD1; clone_size: NA; j_call: TRBJ2-3; cdr3_nt: TGTGCCAGCAGACGGCCGGGACAGGGGAAAGATACGCAGTATTTT; cdr3_aa: CASRRPGQGKDTQYF
v_call: TRBV5-6; d_call: NA; clone_size: once; j_call: TRBJ2-7; cdr3_nt: TGTGCCAGCAGCTTGTTACAGGGTGGCGAGCAGTACTTC; cdr3_aa: CASSLLQGGEQYF
v_call: TRBV12-3/TRBV12-4; d_call: NA; clone_size: NA; j_call: TRBJ1-2; cdr3_nt: TGTGCCAGCAGCGTACAGGACGGACTTGGCTACACCTTC; cdr3_aa: CASSVQDGLGYTF
v_call: TRBV4-1; d_call: TRBD2; clone_size: NA; j_call: TRBJ2-7; cdr3_nt: TGCGCCAGCAGCCAAGTAGCTAGCGGACCCTACGAGCAGTACTTC; cdr3_aa: CASSQVASGPYEQYF
v_call: TRBV27; d_call: NA; clone_size: few; j_call: TRBJ1-1; cdr3_nt: TGTGCCAGCAGTTTCCAGACCCGACCGAACACTGAAGCTTTCTTT; cdr3_aa: CASSFQTRPNTEAFF
v_call: TRBV9; d_call: TRBD2; clone_size: NA; j_call: TRBJ2-5; cdr3_nt: TGTGCCAGCAGCGAGGGAGGGCAGATGCAAGAGACCCAGTACTTC; cdr3_aa: CASSEGGQMQETQYF
v_call: TRBV7-3; d_call: TRBD1; clone_size: NA; j_call: TRBJ2-1; cdr3_nt: TGTGCCAGCAGCTTTTCTGGGGCAGGGGGAACCAATGAGCAGTTCTTC; cdr3_aa: CASSFSGAGGTNEQFF
v_call: TRBV29-1; d_call: NA; clone_size: NA; j_call: TRBJ1-1; cdr3_nt: TGCAGCGTTGATGGGCCGTCGGGAATCAACACTGAAGCTTTCTTT; cdr3_aa: CSVDGPSGINTEAFF
v_call: TRBV19; d_call: TRBD1; clone_size: NA; j_call: TRBJ1-2; cdr3_nt: TGTGCCAGTAGCCGACAGGGGGGGGGCTATGGCTACACCTTC; cdr3_aa: CASSRQGGGYGYTF
v_call: TRBV7-2; d_call: NA; clone_size: NA; j_call: TRBJ1-1; cdr3_nt: TGTGCCAGCAGCTTAGTTAATCTCGGAAGTGAAGCTTTCTTT; cdr3_aa: CASSLVNLGSEAFF
v_call: TRBV5-1; d_call: NA; clone_size: NA; j_call: TRBJ2-5; cdr3_nt: TGCGCCAGCAGCTTGTCCTCTCGGGACCAGTACTTC; cdr3_aa: CASSLSSRDQYF
v_call: TRBV19; d_call: NA; clone_size: NA; j_call: TRBJ1-5; cdr3_nt: TGTGCCAGTAGTATGGGGGTCAGCAATCAGCCCCAGCATTTT; cdr3_aa: CASSMGVSNQPQHF
v_call: TRBV7-9; d_call: TRBD1; clone_size: once; j_call: TRBJ2-7; cdr3_nt: TGTGCCAGCAGCCACGGGACAGGGGAACCCTACGAGCAGTACTTC; cdr3_aa: CASSHGTGEPYEQYF
v_call: TRBV7-2; d_call: TRBD2; clone_size: NA; j_call: TRBJ2-5; cdr3_nt: TGTGCCAGCAGCACCCGTCTCCGGGGGGGCGGAGAGACCCAGTACTTC; cdr3_aa: CASSTRLRGGGETQYF
v_call: TRBV6-5; d_call: NA; clone_size: NA; j_call: TRBJ2-7; cdr3_nt: TGTGCCAGCCAGGGGGGGGCCTACGAGCAGTACTTC; cdr3_aa: CASQGGAYEQYF
v_call: TRBV4-3; d_call: NA; clone_size: NA; j_call: TRBJ1-1; cdr3_nt: TGCGCCAGCAGCCAAAAAGGTTGGGGAGGGACTGAAGCTTTCTTT; cdr3_aa: CASSQKGWGGTEAFF
v_call: TRBV6-2/TRBV6-3; d_call: TRBD2; clone_size: NA; j_call: TRBJ2-3; cdr3_nt: TGTGCCAGCAGTTTGAATCTTGGGAAGCGGGGGCCTCAGCGGGGTTCGCAGTATTTT; cdr3_aa: CASSLNLGKRGPQRGSQYF
v_call: TRBV6-2/TRBV6-3; d_call: NA; clone_size: NA; j_call: TRBJ1-6; cdr3_nt: TGTGCCAGCAGTTACTCGGGGACGCTAGCCCTCCACTTT; cdr3_aa: CASSYSGTLALHF
v_call: TRBV6-6; d_call: NA; clone_size: NA; j_call: TRBJ2-5; cdr3_nt: TGTGCCAGCAGTTACACTACGTCCCAGGGGACCCAGTACTTC; cdr3_aa: CASSYTTSQGTQYF
v_call: TRBV24-1; d_call: NA; clone_size: NA; j_call: TRBJ1-5; cdr3_nt: TGTGCCACCAGTGATTCTGGATATAGCAATCAGCCCCAGCATTTT; cdr3_aa: CATSDSGYSNQPQHF
v_call: TRBV3-1/TRBV3-2; d_call: NA; clone_size: NA; j_call: TRBJ1-4; cdr3_nt: TGTGCCAGCAGCCCTCGCGGGGAGGGGAAAAATGAAAAACTGTTTTTT; cdr3_aa: CASSPRGEGKNEKLFF
v_call: TRBV27; d_call: NA; clone_size: NA; j_call: TRBJ2-1; cdr3_nt: TGTGCCAGCATTTCGGGGGTTCCCCGCTCCTACAATGAGCAGTTCTTC; cdr3_aa: CASISGVPRSYNEQFF
v_call: TRBV6-5; d_call: NA; clone_size: NA; j_call: TRBJ1-1; cdr3_nt: TGTGCCAGCATCCGCAATCCGGGGACTGAAGCTTTCTTT; cdr3_aa: CASIRNPGTEAFF
v_call: TRBV6-1; d_call: NA; clone_size: NA; j_call: TRBJ2-3; cdr3_nt: TGTGCCAGCAGTGAACGTAGGGGGGGGGCCGAAACAGATACGCAGTATTTT; cdr3_aa: CASSERRGGAETDTQYF
v_call: TRBV3-1/TRBV3-2; d_call: TRBD2; clone_size: NA; j_call: TRBJ2-1; cdr3_nt: TGTGCCAGCAGCCAAGAAGTCCAGCCTAGCGGGAGAACCCTCCCTGCCTACAATGAGCAGTTCTTC; cdr3_aa: CASSQEVQPSGRTLPAYNEQFF
v_call: TRBV4-3; d_call: NA; clone_size: NA; j_call: TRBJ1-1; cdr3_nt: TGCGCCAGCAGCCAAGATTTGTTTCGGGGTGAAGCTGAAGCTTTCTTT; cdr3_aa: CASSQDLFRGEAEAFF